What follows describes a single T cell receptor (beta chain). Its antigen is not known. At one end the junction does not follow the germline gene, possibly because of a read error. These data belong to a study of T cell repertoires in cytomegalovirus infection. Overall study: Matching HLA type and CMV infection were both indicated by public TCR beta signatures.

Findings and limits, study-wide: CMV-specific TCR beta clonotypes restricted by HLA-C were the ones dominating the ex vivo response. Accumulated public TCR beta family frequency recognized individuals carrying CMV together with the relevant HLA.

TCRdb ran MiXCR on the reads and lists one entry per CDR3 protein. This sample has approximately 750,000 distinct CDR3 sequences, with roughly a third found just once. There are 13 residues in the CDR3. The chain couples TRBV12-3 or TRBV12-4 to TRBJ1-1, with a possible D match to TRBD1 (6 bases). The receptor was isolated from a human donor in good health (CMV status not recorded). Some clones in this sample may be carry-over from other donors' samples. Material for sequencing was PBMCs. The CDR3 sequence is CSSRQTGSTEAFF. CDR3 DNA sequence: TGTTCCAGCAGGCAAACAGGGAGCACTGAAGCTTTCTTT.